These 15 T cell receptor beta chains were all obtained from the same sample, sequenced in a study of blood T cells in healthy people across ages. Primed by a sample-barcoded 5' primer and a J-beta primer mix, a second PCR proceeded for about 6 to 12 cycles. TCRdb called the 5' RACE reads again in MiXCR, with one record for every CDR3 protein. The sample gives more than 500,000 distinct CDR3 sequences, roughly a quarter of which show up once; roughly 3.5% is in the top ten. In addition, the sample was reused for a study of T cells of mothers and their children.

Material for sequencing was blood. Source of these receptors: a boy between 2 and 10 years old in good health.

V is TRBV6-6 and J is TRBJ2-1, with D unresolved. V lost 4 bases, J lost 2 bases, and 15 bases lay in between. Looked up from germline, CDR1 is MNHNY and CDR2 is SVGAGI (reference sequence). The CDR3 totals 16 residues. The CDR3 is CASSSPGEDPYNEQFF. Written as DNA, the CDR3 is TGTGCCAGCAGTTCCCCGGGTGAGGATCCCTACAATGAGCAGTTCTTC.

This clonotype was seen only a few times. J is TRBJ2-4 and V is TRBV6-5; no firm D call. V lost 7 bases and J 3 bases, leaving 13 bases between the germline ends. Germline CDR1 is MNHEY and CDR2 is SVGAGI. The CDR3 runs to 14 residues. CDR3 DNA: TGTGCCAGCACCAACGGTCGGTTCAAAAACATTCAGTACTTC. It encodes CASTNGRFKNIQYF.

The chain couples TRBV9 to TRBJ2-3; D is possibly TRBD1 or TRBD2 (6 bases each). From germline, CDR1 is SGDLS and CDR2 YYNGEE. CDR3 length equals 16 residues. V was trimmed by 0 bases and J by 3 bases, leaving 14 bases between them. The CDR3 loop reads CASSVAIQGGTDTQYF. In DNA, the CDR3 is TGTGCCAGCAGCGTAGCTATACAGGGAGGTACAGATACGCAGTATTTT. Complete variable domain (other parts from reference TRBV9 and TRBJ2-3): DSGVTQTPKHLITATGQRVTLRCSPRSGDLSVYWYQQSLDQGLQFLIQYYNGEERAKGNILERFSAQQFPDLHSELNLSSLELGDSALYFCASSVAIQGGTDTQYFGPGTRLTVL.

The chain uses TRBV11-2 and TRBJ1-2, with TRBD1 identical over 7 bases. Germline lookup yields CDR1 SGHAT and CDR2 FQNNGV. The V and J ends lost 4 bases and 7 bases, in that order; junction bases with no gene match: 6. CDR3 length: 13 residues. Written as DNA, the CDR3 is TGTGCCAGCAGCTCCCTGACAGGGATTGGCTACACCTTC. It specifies CASSSLTGIGYTF.

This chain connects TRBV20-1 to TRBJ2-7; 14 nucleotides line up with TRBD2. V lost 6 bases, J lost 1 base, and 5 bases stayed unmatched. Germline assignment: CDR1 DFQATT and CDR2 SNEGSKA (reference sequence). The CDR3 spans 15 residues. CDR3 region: CSANGLAGGSYEQYF. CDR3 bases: TGCAGTGCAAACGGACTAGCGGGGGGTTCCTACGAGCAGTACTTC.

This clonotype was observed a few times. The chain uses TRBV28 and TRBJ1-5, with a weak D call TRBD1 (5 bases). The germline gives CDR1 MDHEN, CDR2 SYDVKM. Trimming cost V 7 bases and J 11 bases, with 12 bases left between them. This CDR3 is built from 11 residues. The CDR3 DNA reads TGTGCCAGCACCCTCCTAGGGGCCCAGCATTTT. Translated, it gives CASTLLGAQHF.

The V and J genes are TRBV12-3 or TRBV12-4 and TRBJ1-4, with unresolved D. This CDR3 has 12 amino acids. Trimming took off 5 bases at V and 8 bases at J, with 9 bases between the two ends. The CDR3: CASSPEREKLFF. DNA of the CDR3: TGTGCCAGCAGTCCCGAGCGGGAAAAACTGTTTTTT.

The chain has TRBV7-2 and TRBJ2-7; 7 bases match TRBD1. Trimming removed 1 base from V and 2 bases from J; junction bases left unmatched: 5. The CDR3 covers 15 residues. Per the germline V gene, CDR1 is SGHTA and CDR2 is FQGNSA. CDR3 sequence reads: CASSLVKTGTYEQYF. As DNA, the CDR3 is TGTGCCAGCAGCTTAGTGAAGACAGGGACCTACGAGCAGTACTTC.

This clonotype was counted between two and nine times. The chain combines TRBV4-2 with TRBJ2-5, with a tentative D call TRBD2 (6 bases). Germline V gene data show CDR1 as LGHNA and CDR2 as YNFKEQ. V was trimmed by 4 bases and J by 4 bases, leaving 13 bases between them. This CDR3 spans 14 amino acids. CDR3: CASSRRWRGETQYF. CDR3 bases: TGTGCCAGCAGCCGTCGGTGGAGGGGAGAGACCCAGTACTTC.

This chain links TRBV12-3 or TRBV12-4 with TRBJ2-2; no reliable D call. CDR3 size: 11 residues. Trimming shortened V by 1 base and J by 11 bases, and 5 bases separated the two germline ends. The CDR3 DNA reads TGTGCCAGCAGTTTAGACAGCGAGCTGTTTTTT. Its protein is CASSLDSELFF.

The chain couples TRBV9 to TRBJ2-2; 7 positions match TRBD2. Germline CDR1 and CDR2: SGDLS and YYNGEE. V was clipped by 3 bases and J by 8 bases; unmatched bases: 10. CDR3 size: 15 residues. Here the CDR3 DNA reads TGTGCCAGCAGCGCCAGCGGGGCCACGGGAGGGGAGCTGTTTTTT. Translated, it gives CASSASGATGGELFF.

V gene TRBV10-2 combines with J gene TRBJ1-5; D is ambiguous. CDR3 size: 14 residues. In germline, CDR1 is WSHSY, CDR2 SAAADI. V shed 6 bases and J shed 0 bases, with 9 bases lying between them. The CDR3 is CASRPGYSNQPQHF. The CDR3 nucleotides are TGCGCCAGCAGACCAGGTTATAGCAATCAGCCCCAGCATTTT.

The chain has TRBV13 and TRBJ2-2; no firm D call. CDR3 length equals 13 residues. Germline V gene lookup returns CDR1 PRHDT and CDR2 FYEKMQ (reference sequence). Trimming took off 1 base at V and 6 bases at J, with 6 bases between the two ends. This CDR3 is CASSLVQPGELFF. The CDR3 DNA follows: TGTGCCAGCAGCTTAGTACAGCCCGGGGAGCTGTTTTTT.

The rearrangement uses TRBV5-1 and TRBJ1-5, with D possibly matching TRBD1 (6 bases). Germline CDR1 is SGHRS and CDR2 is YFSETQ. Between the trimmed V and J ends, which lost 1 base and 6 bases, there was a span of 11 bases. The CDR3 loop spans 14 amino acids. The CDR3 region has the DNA TGCGCCAGCAGCTTGTCCGGGGGCAGTCAGCCCCAGCATTTT. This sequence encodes CASSLSGGSQPQHF.

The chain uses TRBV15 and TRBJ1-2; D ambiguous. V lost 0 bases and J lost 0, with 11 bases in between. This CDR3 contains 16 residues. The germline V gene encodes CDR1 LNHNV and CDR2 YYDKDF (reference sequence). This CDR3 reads CATSREEGGPNYGYTF. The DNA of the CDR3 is TGTGCCACCAGCAGAGAAGAAGGAGGGCCTAACTATGGCTACACCTTC.